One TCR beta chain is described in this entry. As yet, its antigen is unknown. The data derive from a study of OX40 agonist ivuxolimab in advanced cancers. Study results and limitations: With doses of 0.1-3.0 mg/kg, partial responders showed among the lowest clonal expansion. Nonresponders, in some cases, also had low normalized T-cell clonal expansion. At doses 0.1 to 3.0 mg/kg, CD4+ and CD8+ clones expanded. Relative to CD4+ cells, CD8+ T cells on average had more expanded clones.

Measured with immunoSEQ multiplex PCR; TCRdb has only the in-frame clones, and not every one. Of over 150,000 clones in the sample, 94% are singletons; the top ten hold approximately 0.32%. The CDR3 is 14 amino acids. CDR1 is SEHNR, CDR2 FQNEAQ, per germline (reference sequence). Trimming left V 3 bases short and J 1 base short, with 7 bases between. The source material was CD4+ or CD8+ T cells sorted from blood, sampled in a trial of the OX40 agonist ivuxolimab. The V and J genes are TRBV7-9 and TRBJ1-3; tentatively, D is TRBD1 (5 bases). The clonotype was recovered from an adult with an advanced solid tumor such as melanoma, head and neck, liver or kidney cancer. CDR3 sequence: CASSFQGSGNTIYF. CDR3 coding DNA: TGTGCCAGCAGCTTTCAGGGATCTGGAAACACCATATATTTT.